This TCR beta chain is drawn from a study of shared clonotypes between healthy human individuals. CDR1 and CDR2 (germline): SGHRS, YFSETQ. The CDR3 covers 16 residues. Between the trimmed V and J ends, which lost 0 bases and 4 bases, there was a span of 17 bases. Naive CD8 isolation took CD45RO-negative cells positively selected for CCR7 and excluded terminally differentiated effector memory CD45RA+ cells. TCRdb keeps only in-frame clones here, not all; method: immunoSEQ multiplex PCR. Among about 580,000 clones listed, roughly 98% were seen once. The V and J genes are TRBV5-1 and TRBJ2-7; maybe TRBD1 (6 bases). The TCR was taken from a young man in good health. The specimen sequenced was naive CD8+ T cells sorted from blood. The DNA for the CDR3 is TGCGCCAGCAGCTTGGATCTTTCAGGGGTGGGATACGAGCAGTACTTC. It is translated as CASSLDLSGVGYEQYF.